This T cell receptor beta chain was identified during a study of T cells in Graves' hyperthyroidism and ophthalmopathy. Regarding the study as a whole: A model of 13 V-J features distinguished ophthalmopathy from stable hyperthyroidism.

Details on this clonotype: Its antigen remains unidentified.

Amplified regions were TCR beta CDR3 sequences from RNA transcripts. TCR CDR3 underwent first-round RT-PCR with the HTBI primer set. TCRdb processed the multiplex PCR reads anew with MiXCR; each CDR3 protein has one entry. The repertoire consists of approximately 600,000 distinct CDR3 sequences, with 20% occurring once and the leading ten covering around a third. CDR3 length: 13 amino acids. Germline loops: CDR1 LGHNA, CDR2 YSLEER. Trimming pared 0 bases from V and 10 bases from J, leaving 10 bases between. An approximately 10 ml volume of fresh peripheral blood provided the PBMCs. Material: blood. This receptor was obtained from a man aged 25-40 years with Graves' ophthalmopathy. V gene TRBV4-3 combines with J gene TRBJ2-1; D not resolved. The CDR3 nucleotides read TGCGCCAGCAGCCAAGATCTCTCTTACGAGCAGTTCTTC. This translates into CASSQDLSYEQFF.